This entry lists 2 T cell receptor beta chains sequenced from one sample in a study of CD8+CD57+ T cells in acquired aplastic anemia. Genomic DNA acted as the template from which TCR beta VDJ combination and CDR3 sequence profiling were carried out. TCRdb re-derived calls from the reads in MiXCR, one entry per CDR3 protein. This sample yields roughly 190,000 distinct CDR3 sequences, of which roughly half are seen a single time; about 15% belongs to the top ten. The sequenced sample was sorted CD4+, CD8+, or CD8+CD57+ T cells (not recorded which) from PBMCs. These receptors all come from a human donor in good health, serving as a control.

The rearrangement links TRBV19 to TRBJ2-6, with 8 nucleotides matching TRBD1. The trim removed 6 bases at V and 1 base at J, leaving 8 bases unmatched. Germline CDR1 is LNHDA and CDR2 is SQIVND (reference sequence). The CDR3 sequence is 17 residues long. CDR3 sequence: CASRPGTGQSGANVLTF. The CDR3 nucleotides read TGTGCCAGTAGACCAGGGACAGGTCAGTCTGGGGCCAACGTCCTGACTTTC. Using reference TRBV19 and TRBJ2-6 for the parts outside the CDR3, the full variable domain is DGGITQSPKYLFRKEGQNVTLSCEQNLNHDAMYWYRQDPGQGLRLIYYSQIVNDFQKGDIAEGYSVSREKKESFPLTVTSAQKNPTAFYLCASRPGTGQSGANVLTFGAGSRLTVL.

This clonotype was detected ten times or more. The V call is TRBV11-2, the J call TRBJ1-6, with 9 bases that match TRBD1. V was pared by 1 base and J by 7 bases, with 17 bases of the junction left unmatched. From germline, CDR1 is SGHAT and CDR2 FQNNGV. The CDR3 sequence is 20 residues long. CDR3 region: CASSLVRAEAGQGPNSPLHF. As DNA, the CDR3 is TGTGCCAGCAGCTTAGTTCGAGCAGAAGCGGGACAGGGCCCAAATTCACCCCTCCACTTT.